These T cell receptor beta chains were read from a single sample in a study of cytomegalovirus exposure and HLA in healthy donors. Profiling relied on immunoSEQ multiplex PCR, and the TCRdb table lists in-frame clones only, not all of them. The table has roughly 150,000 clones, 50% to 75% seen once. Input material: PBMCs. The source of these receptors is a woman aged 25 to 39 in good health and CMV-seropositive. The CDR3 runs from the conserved cysteine through the conserved F or W. The order of the fields is J gene, D gene, clone size, V gene, CDR3 length, CDR3 protein, CDR3 DNA. The D gene is left open where the match is weak. Rows give clone size only sometimes, using once, few, many, or a class for an expanded clone.

j_gene: TRBJ2-1; d_gene: .; abundance: .; v_gene: TRBV1; len: 13; CDR3aa: CTSSQVISDEQFF; CDR3nt: TGCACCAGCAGCCAAGTTATTTCGGATGAGCAGTTCTTC
j_gene: TRBJ2-7; d_gene: TRBD1; abundance: .; v_gene: TRBV27; len: 18; CDR3aa: CASSLFGQGARLTYEQYF; CDR3nt: TGTGCCAGCAGTTTATTTGGGCAGGGGGCGCGATTGACCTACGAGCAGTACTTC
j_gene: TRBJ2-2; d_gene: .; abundance: .; v_gene: TRBV4-2; len: 12; CDR3aa: CASSSSSGELFF; CDR3nt: TGTGCCAGCAGCTCCTCGTCCGGGGAGCTGTTTTTT
j_gene: TRBJ2-1; d_gene: .; abundance: .; v_gene: TRBV13; len: 13; CDR3aa: CASSPDYTNEQFF; CDR3nt: TGTGCCAGCAGCCCCGACTATACCAATGAGCAGTTCTTC
j_gene: TRBJ2-5; d_gene: .; abundance: .; v_gene: TRBV5-1; len: 14; CDR3aa: CASSLVIQGETQYF; CDR3nt: TGCGCCAGCAGCTTGGTGATACAGGGAGAGACCCAGTACTTC
j_gene: TRBJ1-2; d_gene: TRBD1; abundance: .; v_gene: TRBV7-2; len: 18; CDR3aa: CASSLIWDRGLANYGYTF; CDR3nt: TGTGCCAGCAGCTTAATCTGGGACAGGGGATTAGCTAACTATGGCTACACCTTC
j_gene: TRBJ2-7; d_gene: .; abundance: .; v_gene: TRBV28; len: 15; CDR3aa: CASSLLIQATYEQYF; CDR3nt: TGTGCCAGCAGTTTATTGATACAGGCCACCTACGAGCAGTACTTC
j_gene: TRBJ1-1; d_gene: .; abundance: .; v_gene: TRBV18; len: 14; CDR3aa: CASSPRYIDTEAFF; CDR3nt: TGTGCCAGCTCACCACGATATATAGACACTGAAGCTTTCTTT
j_gene: TRBJ2-2; d_gene: TRBD1; abundance: .; v_gene: TRBV29-1; len: 12; CDR3aa: CSGQGATGELFF; CDR3nt: TGCAGCGGGCAGGGGGCCACCGGGGAGCTGTTTTTT
j_gene: TRBJ2-7; d_gene: .; abundance: .; v_gene: TRBV27; len: 13; CDR3aa: CASRIQQGGEQYF; CDR3nt: TGTGCCAGCAGAATACAACAGGGGGGGGAGCAGTACTTC
j_gene: TRBJ1-2; d_gene: .; abundance: .; v_gene: TRBV4-1; len: 15; CDR3aa: CASSQKTEANYGYTF; CDR3nt: TGCGCCAGCAGCCAAAAGACAGAAGCTAACTATGGCTACACCTTC
j_gene: TRBJ2-1; d_gene: .; abundance: .; v_gene: TRBV11-2; len: 14; CDR3aa: CASSFGPTSLEQFF; CDR3nt: TGTGCCAGCAGCTTTGGACCGACTAGTCTTGAGCAGTTCTTC
j_gene: TRBJ2-7; d_gene: .; abundance: .; v_gene: TRBV2; len: 12; CDR3aa: CASSAGGYEQYF; CDR3nt: TGTGCCAGCAGTGCAGGGGGGTACGAGCAGTACTTC
j_gene: TRBJ2-7; d_gene: .; abundance: .; v_gene: TRBV2; len: 16; CDR3aa: CASSDRTGPSSYEQYF; CDR3nt: TGTGCCAGCAGTGATAGAACAGGGCCGAGCTCCTACGAGCAGTACTTC
j_gene: TRBJ1-1; d_gene: TRBD1; abundance: .; v_gene: TRBV11-2; len: 16; CDR3aa: CASSLVGRGRGTEAFF; CDR3nt: TGTGCCAGCAGCTTAGTGGGCAGGGGGCGCGGAACTGAAGCTTTCTTT
j_gene: TRBJ1-2; d_gene: .; abundance: .; v_gene: TRBV9; len: 15; CDR3aa: CASSVSAADTRPYTF; CDR3nt: TGTGCCAGCAGCGTCTCGGCCGCGGACACCCGTCCCTACACCTTC
j_gene: TRBJ2-3; d_gene: TRBD2; abundance: once; v_gene: TRBV10-3; len: 18; CDR3aa: CAISVGLAGVGGTDTQYF; CDR3nt: TGTGCCATCAGTGTGGGACTAGCGGGAGTAGGGGGCACAGATACGCAGTATTTT
j_gene: TRBJ2-7; d_gene: TRBD1; abundance: once; v_gene: TRBV19; len: 19; CDR3aa: CASSIKLEWTGMINYEQYF; CDR3nt: TGTGCCAGTAGTATAAAGCTGGAGTGGACAGGGATGATTAACTACGAGCAGTACTTC
j_gene: TRBJ1-6; d_gene: .; abundance: .; v_gene: TRBV19; len: 15; CDR3aa: CASRRGSQEDSPLHF; CDR3nt: TGTGCCAGCAGAAGGGGGTCCCAGGAAGATTCACCCCTCCACTTT
j_gene: TRBJ2-5; d_gene: .; abundance: .; v_gene: TRBV28; len: 14; CDR3aa: CASSPTGLRETQYF; CDR3nt: TGTGCCAGCAGTCCGACAGGCCTGCGGGAGACCCAGTACTTC
j_gene: TRBJ1-2; d_gene: .; abundance: .; v_gene: TRBV9; len: 13; CDR3aa: CASSGPEFRGYTF; CDR3nt: TGTGCCAGCAGCGGACCGGAGTTTAGGGGCTACACCTTC
j_gene: TRBJ2-5; d_gene: TRBD1; abundance: few; v_gene: TRBV5-1; len: 14; CDR3aa: CASSSTGRTETQYF; CDR3nt: TGCGCCAGCAGCTCGACAGGGCGGACAGAGACCCAGTACTTC
j_gene: TRBJ2-2; d_gene: TRBD2; abundance: .; v_gene: TRBV11-3; len: 14; CDR3aa: CASSRPGLGSELFF; CDR3nt: TGTGCCAGCAGCCGACCGGGACTAGGGTCGGAGCTGTTTTTT
j_gene: TRBJ2-7; d_gene: .; abundance: few; v_gene: TRBV30; len: 11; CDR3aa: CAWSAYYEQYF; CDR3nt: TGTGCCTGGAGTGCCTACTACGAGCAGTACTTC
j_gene: TRBJ2-3; d_gene: .; abundance: .; v_gene: TRBV9; len: 17; CDR3aa: CASSVGRRGGGTDTQYF; CDR3nt: TGTGCCAGCAGCGTAGGGAGGAGAGGGGGTGGCACAGATACGCAGTATTTT
j_gene: TRBJ1-6; d_gene: .; abundance: .; v_gene: TRBV2; len: 11; CDR3aa: CASSRDSPLHF; CDR3nt: TGTGCCAGCAGCAGGGATTCACCCCTCCACTTT
j_gene: TRBJ2-1; d_gene: TRBD2; abundance: few; v_gene: TRBV15; len: 15; CDR3aa: CATSRASGHYNEQFF; CDR3nt: TGTGCCACCAGCAGAGCTAGCGGCCACTACAATGAGCAGTTCTTC
j_gene: TRBJ2-1; d_gene: .; abundance: few; v_gene: TRBV27; len: 14; CDR3aa: CASGGGAGYNEQFF; CDR3nt: TGTGCCAGCGGAGGGGGCGCTGGATACAATGAGCAGTTCTTC
j_gene: TRBJ1-6; d_gene: .; abundance: .; v_gene: TRBV7-3; len: 15; CDR3aa: CASSSSSFTLSPLHF; CDR3nt: TGTGCCAGCAGCTCCTCCAGTTTTACCCTCTCACCCCTCCACTTT
j_gene: TRBJ2-5; d_gene: .; abundance: .; v_gene: TRBV20-1; len: 11; CDR3aa: CSGGGGETQYF; CDR3nt: TGCAGTGGAGGGGGGGGAGAGACCCAGTACTTC
j_gene: TRBJ2-7; d_gene: TRBD1; abundance: few; v_gene: TRBV10-1; len: 14; CDR3aa: CASSGRGQLDEQYF; CDR3nt: TGCGCCAGCAGTGGTAGGGGGCAATTGGACGAGCAGTACTTC
j_gene: TRBJ2-2; d_gene: .; abundance: few; v_gene: TRBV5-4; len: 13; CDR3aa: CAQGLANTGELFF; CDR3nt: TGTGCCCAAGGGCTAGCTAACACCGGGGAGCTGTTTTTT
j_gene: TRBJ1-5; d_gene: .; abundance: .; v_gene: TRBV5-1; len: 14; CDR3aa: CASSPGGAYQPQHF; CDR3nt: TGCGCCAGCAGCCCGGGAGGGGCTTATCAGCCCCAGCATTTT
j_gene: TRBJ1-4; d_gene: .; abundance: few; v_gene: TRBV7-2; len: 12; CDR3aa: CASSGLGEKLFF; CDR3nt: TGTGCCAGCTCGGGTCTGGGTGAAAAACTGTTTTTT
j_gene: TRBJ2-7; d_gene: .; abundance: .; v_gene: TRBV5-6; len: 13; CDR3aa: CASSFGSSYEQYF; CDR3nt: TGTGCCAGCAGCTTCGGGAGCTCCTACGAGCAGTACTTC
j_gene: TRBJ2-2; d_gene: .; abundance: .; v_gene: TRBV7-2; len: 15; CDR3aa: CASSARGGYTGELFF; CDR3nt: TGTGCCAGCAGCGCGCGGGGCGGTTACACCGGGGAGCTGTTTTTT
j_gene: TRBJ2-5; d_gene: .; abundance: .; v_gene: TRBV10-3; len: 14; CDR3aa: CAISESRVGETQYF; CDR3nt: TGTGCCATCAGTGAGTCGCGGGTGGGGGAGACCCAGTACTTC
j_gene: TRBJ1-4; d_gene: .; abundance: .; v_gene: TRBV5-6; len: 14; CDR3aa: CASSLVRSGEKLFF; CDR3nt: TGTGCCAGCAGCTTGGTTCGGAGTGGTGAAAAACTGTTTTTT
j_gene: TRBJ2-7; d_gene: .; abundance: .; v_gene: TRBV27; len: 13; CDR3aa: CASSLGLQYEQYF; CDR3nt: TGTGCCAGCAGTTTAGGACTGCAATACGAGCAGTACTTC
j_gene: TRBJ1-5; d_gene: TRBD1; abundance: .; v_gene: TRBV10-1; len: 14; CDR3aa: CASSAGTASKIKHF; CDR3nt: TGCGCCAGCAGCGCCGGGACAGCCAGCAAGATTAAGCATTTT
j_gene: TRBJ1-1; d_gene: TRBD1; abundance: .; v_gene: TRBV6-4; len: 14; CDR3aa: CASSASGGPTEAFF; CDR3nt: TGTGCCAGCAGTGCCTCAGGGGGCCCCACTGAAGCTTTCTTT
j_gene: TRBJ2-5; d_gene: .; abundance: .; v_gene: TRBV5-1; len: 14; CDR3aa: CASSSHFGSLNWYF; CDR3nt: TGCGCCAGCAGCTCCCATTTCGGGAGTTTAAACTGGTACTTC
j_gene: TRBJ2-6; d_gene: .; abundance: .; v_gene: TRBV29-1; len: 12; CDR3aa: CSVEGEDRVLTF; CDR3nt: TGCAGCGTTGAGGGGGAGGACAGGGTCCTGACTTTC
j_gene: TRBJ1-2; d_gene: TRBD1; abundance: .; v_gene: TRBV5-1; len: 15; CDR3aa: CASSLAGTGEEGYTF; CDR3nt: TGCGCCAGCAGCTTGGCCGGGACAGGGGAGGAAGGCTACACCTTC
j_gene: TRBJ2-7; d_gene: TRBD1; abundance: .; v_gene: TRBV28; len: 15; CDR3aa: CASSYSDRGSYEQYF; CDR3nt: TGTGCCAGCAGTTACTCGGACAGGGGTTCCTACGAGCAGTACTTC
j_gene: TRBJ2-2; d_gene: TRBD1; abundance: .; v_gene: TRBV4-1; len: 14; CDR3aa: CASGKGQYTGELFF; CDR3nt: TGCGCCAGCGGGAAGGGACAGTACACCGGGGAGCTGTTTTTT
j_gene: TRBJ2-7; d_gene: .; abundance: .; v_gene: TRBV6-6; len: 14; CDR3aa: CASTPGGGVYEQYF; CDR3nt: TGTGCCAGCACCCCAGGCGGGGGCGTTTACGAGCAGTACTTC
j_gene: TRBJ1-4; d_gene: .; abundance: .; v_gene: TRBV7-2; len: 16; CDR3aa: CASSLARGAAGGKLFF; CDR3nt: TGTGCCAGCAGCTTAGCGCGGGGGGCTGCCGGGGGAAAACTGTTTTTT
j_gene: TRBJ2-3; d_gene: TRBD2; abundance: .; v_gene: TRBV30; len: 14; CDR3aa: CAWSGGGSTDTQYF; CDR3nt: TGTGCCTGGAGTGGCGGGGGTAGCACAGATACGCAGTATTTT
j_gene: TRBJ2-5; d_gene: .; abundance: .; v_gene: TRBV28; len: 12; CDR3aa: CASGGRRETQYF; CDR3nt: TGTGCCAGCGGTGGGCGCCGGGAGACCCAGTACTTC
j_gene: TRBJ2-7; d_gene: TRBD2; abundance: .; v_gene: TRBV7-8; len: 16; CDR3aa: CASSSDRTSDTYEQYF; CDR3nt: TGTGCCAGCAGCTCGGACCGGACTAGCGACACCTACGAGCAGTACTTC
j_gene: TRBJ2-1; d_gene: .; abundance: .; v_gene: TRBV5-8; len: 16; CDR3aa: CASSFHGGSSYNEQFF; CDR3nt: TGTGCCAGCAGCTTTCACGGCGGCAGCTCCTACAATGAGCAGTTCTTC
j_gene: TRBJ2-1; d_gene: TRBD2; abundance: .; v_gene: TRBV5-6; len: 15; CDR3aa: CASSGERDSYNEQFF; CDR3nt: TGTGCCAGCAGTGGGGAGCGGGACTCCTACAATGAGCAGTTCTTC
j_gene: TRBJ2-3; d_gene: .; abundance: few; v_gene: TRBV2; len: 15; CDR3aa: CASTEGGGITDTQYF; CDR3nt: TGTGCCAGCACTGAAGGGGGAGGAATCACAGATACGCAGTATTTT